The next 28 T cell receptor beta chains were all read from a single sample in a study of CD8+ T cells in alopecia areata. Treatment meaning: oral pan-JAK inhibitor, 5-10 mg twice daily. RNA extraction was followed by reverse transcription into cDNA, which acted as the sequencing template. Sequencing used immunoSEQ multiplex PCR; TCRdb keeps in-frame clones, though not all of them. Seen here are 85,000 to 110,000 clones, around 86% observed once, and the top ten hold more than 9.5%. The sequencing used CD8+ T cells sorted from blood, collected at approximately week 30, from a patient treated with tofacitinib. Receptors originate from a human donor with alopecia areata.

This chain uses TRBV5-1 with TRBJ1-1; D is undetermined. Trimming shortened V by 1 base and J by 1 base, and 5 bases separated the two germline ends. The CDR3 consists of 13 residues. CDR1 and CDR2 from the germline V gene are SGHRS and YFSETQ. The chain's CDR3 is CASSLYENTEAFF. The CDR3 nucleotides are TGCGCCAGCAGCTTGTACGAGAACACTGAAGCTTTCTTT.

The chain uses TRBV29-1 and TRBJ2-7; maybe TRBD1 (5 bases). The CDR3 spans 12 residues. V was cut by 3 bases and J by 3 bases, with 9 bases left in between. Germline-derived CDR1 and CDR2 are SQVTM and ANQGSEA. The CDR3 loop reads CSVEGPYYEQYF. The CDR3 DNA is TGCAGCGTTGAGGGGCCTTACTACGAGCAGTACTTC.

CDR3 coding DNA: TGTGCCAGCAGAGACATCGGGACAGGGGGACCTCGCTACACCTTC. Translated: CASRDIGTGGPRYTF. The genes are TRBV6-5 and TRBJ1-2, with 11 positions matching TRBD1. V shed 6 bases, J shed 9 bases, and the junction held 12 bases outside the gene matches. The CDR3 extends over 15 amino acids. Germline V lookup: CDR1 MNHEY, CDR2 SVGAGI.

This chain connects TRBV25-1 to TRBJ1-1; 8 bases fit TRBD1. The CDR3 runs 16 residues. V dropped 3 bases and J dropped 1; count of bases not matched to a gene: 7. CDR1 is MGHDK, CDR2 SYGVNS, per germline. The CDR3 DNA follows: TGTGCCAGCAGTGATCTCCCCGGGACAGGGAACACTGAAGCTTTCTTT. The encoded protein is CASSDLPGTGNTEAFF.

The gene calls are TRBV7-8 and TRBJ1-1; D uncertain. V was shortened by 0 bases and J by 2 bases, with 10 bases between the two germline ends. This CDR3 comprises 15 residues. Germline V CDR1 and CDR2: SGHVS, FQNEAQ. CDR3 amino acids: CASSLAQTANTEAFF. The CDR3 DNA sequence: TGTGCCAGCAGCTTAGCCCAGACTGCAAACACTGAAGCTTTCTTT.

The V and J genes are TRBV25-1 and TRBJ2-7; tentative D call: TRBD2 (6 bases). V lost 5 bases, J lost 1 base, and 15 bases lay in between. This CDR3 spans 15 amino acids. Per germline, CDR1 MGHDK and CDR2 SYGVNS. The chain's CDR3 is CASSPGLGKSYEQYF. The CDR3 DNA is TGTGCCAGCAGTCCGGGACTGGGGAAGTCCTACGAGCAGTACTTC.

The rearrangement uses TRBV27 and TRBJ2-3; D possibly corresponds to TRBD1 (6 bases). Germline-derived CDR1 and CDR2 are MNHEY and SMNVEV (reference sequence). Trimming removed 6 bases at V and 0 bases at J, with 10 bases between. The CDR3 loop spans 14 amino acids. CDR3 sequence: CASSIGQSTDTQYF. The CDR3 DNA is TGTGCCAGCAGCATAGGACAGAGCACAGATACGCAGTATTTT.

This chain joins TRBV7-6 and TRBJ2-2; D unclear. This CDR3 is built from 13 residues. The V and J ends lost 1 base and 3 bases respectively, with 3 bases between them. Germline-derived CDR1 and CDR2 are SGHVS and FNYEAQ. CDR3 nucleotide sequence: TGTGCCAGCAGCTTAGAGGACACCGGGGAGCTGTTTTTT. Translating it yields CASSLEDTGELFF. The full variable domain, completed using reference TRBV7-6 and TRBJ2-2, is GAGVSQSPRYKVTKRGQDVALRCDPISGHVSLYWYRQALGQGPEFLTYFNYEAQQDKSGLPNDRFSAERPEGSISTLTIQRTEQRDSAMYRCASSLEDTGELFFGEGSRLTVL.

The chain joins TRBV6-4 to TRBJ2-2; 8 bases agree with TRBD1. This CDR3 is built from 15 residues. CDR1 is MRHNA, CDR2 SNTAGT, per germline. Trimming at V came to 7 bases and at J to 6 bases, leaving 10 bases not matched to a gene. CDR3 amino acids: CASNPGQVTPGELFF. Here the CDR3 DNA reads TGTGCCAGCAACCCGGGACAGGTGACCCCCGGGGAGCTGTTTTTT.

CDR3 coding DNA: TGTGCCACCGTACCTCAGGAAGAAGAGACCCAGTACTTC. This encodes CATVPQEEETQYF. The chain carries TRBV2 and TRBJ2-5; no definite D call. Trimming shortened V by 10 bases and J by 3 bases, and 15 bases separated the two germline ends. CDR3 length equals 13 residues. From germline, CDR1 is SNHLY and CDR2 FYNNEI.

The V gene is TRBV7-2, the J gene TRBJ2-4, with D tentatively TRBD2 (6 bases). Looked up from germline, CDR1 is SGHTA and CDR2 is FQGNSA. This CDR3 has 15 residues. Trimming stripped 4 bases from V and 6 bases from J, with 16 bases between. Written as DNA, the CDR3 is TGTGCCAGCAGCTCACTAGCTGGGGCGGCAAACATTCAGTACTTC. Its translation: CASSSLAGAANIQYF.

The rearrangement links TRBV7-9 to TRBJ2-1, with 7 bases matching TRBD2. This CDR3 is 15 amino acids long. Trimming cost V 4 bases and J 8 bases; bases outside gene matches: 11. Looked up from germline, CDR1 is SEHNR and CDR2 is FQNEAQ (reference sequence). As DNA, the CDR3 is TGTGCCAGCAGCTCGACTAGCTTCAGTGTCGATGAGCAGTTCTTC. It translates to CASSSTSFSVDEQFF.

This chain uses TRBV19 with TRBJ1-5; no firm D call. V lost 3 bases and J lost 0, with 9 bases in between. Per the germline V gene, CDR1 is LNHDA and CDR2 is SQIVND (reference sequence). The CDR3 runs 15 residues. CDR3 coding DNA: TGTGCCAGTAGTATGGGCGGATATAGCAATCAGCCCCAGCATTTT. Protein sequence: CASSMGGYSNQPQHF.

The V gene is TRBV6-1, the J gene TRBJ2-7; D tentatively fits TRBD1 or TRBD2 (6 bases each). Germline V gene sequence: CDR1 MNHNS, CDR2 SASEGT. V gave up 8 bases and J gave up 1 base, with 12 bases separating them. The CDR3 extends over 13 amino acids. The chain's CDR3 is CASGGTRSYEQYF. The CDR3 region has the DNA TGTGCCAGCGGCGGGACACGTTCCTACGAGCAGTACTTC.

The chain couples TRBV9 to TRBJ1-5; TRBD1 agrees at 9 bases. The CDR3 consists of 15 residues. The V gene end was trimmed by 5 bases and the J gene end by 2 bases; junction bases not matched to a gene: 5. Germline values: CDR1 SGDLS, CDR2 YYNGEE. Here the CDR3 DNA reads TGTGCCAGCAGTCCGACAGGGGGTGGCAATCAGCCCCAGCATTTT. Translation gives CASSPTGGGNQPQHF.

The rearrangement joins TRBV27 to TRBJ2-1; the D call may be TRBD1 or TRBD2 (5 bases each). CDR3 size: 15 residues. Trimming stripped 7 bases from V and 2 bases from J, with 15 bases between. Germline V gene lookup returns CDR1 MNHEY and CDR2 SMNVEV (reference sequence). The chain's CDR3 is CASTLGVAPYNEQFF. The CDR3 nucleotides are TGTGCCAGCACCCTGGGGGTCGCTCCCTACAATGAGCAGTTCTTC.

The chain employs TRBV6-1 and TRBJ2-7; perhaps TRBD2 as D (5 bases). V was pared by 6 bases and J by 4 bases, with 13 bases between. This CDR3 comprises 13 residues. Germline V gene lookup returns CDR1 MNHNS and CDR2 SASEGT. CDR3 in DNA: TGTGCCAGCAGGCCTGGGAGCTCGTACGAGCAGTACTTC. It specifies CASRPGSSYEQYF.

Written as DNA, the CDR3 is TGTGCCAGCAGTGGTAGGGATATGAACACTGAAGCTTTCTTT. This encodes CASSGRDMNTEAFF. The V call is TRBV6-1, the J call TRBJ1-1; D not resolved. V was shortened by 4 bases and J by 0 bases, with 9 bases between the two germline ends. Germline CDR1 reads MNHNS; CDR2 reads SASEGT. The CDR3 consists of 14 residues.

This clone has more than one count but fewer than ten. DNA for the CDR3: TGTGCCAGCAGTTTGACAGCAGGGCAGACCCAGTACTTC. It yields the protein CASSLTAGQTQYF. The J gene is TRBJ2-5, the V gene TRBV27, with D tentatively TRBD1 (5 bases). Germline V CDR1 and CDR2: MNHEY, SMNVEV (reference sequence). This CDR3 has 13 amino acids. Trimming left V 3 bases short and J 6 bases short, with 11 bases between.

This rearrangement joins TRBV25-1 to TRBJ1-2; D unresolved. The CDR3 is 13 amino acids. Germline V gene lookup returns CDR1 MGHDK and CDR2 SYGVNS. V was cut by 6 bases and J by 3 bases, with 11 bases left in between. CDR3 coding DNA: TGTGCCAGCAGCAAGTCTTCGGACTATGGCTACACCTTC. It specifies CASSKSSDYGYTF.

The chain employs TRBV7-9 and TRBJ2-7, with 10 nucleotides matching TRBD1. The CDR3 extends over 15 amino acids. V was pared by 4 bases and J by 5 bases, with 8 bases of the junction left unmatched. Germline loops: CDR1 SEHNR, CDR2 FQNEAQ (reference sequence). This CDR3 reads CASSSVTGGENEQYF. The DNA of the CDR3 is TGTGCCAGCAGCTCAGTGACAGGGGGCGAAAACGAGCAGTACTTC.

A single count supports this clone. The rearrangement uses TRBV12-5 and TRBJ2-5, with TRBD1 matching 11 bases. V dropped 3 bases and J dropped 5; count of bases not matched to a gene: 11. In germline, CDR1 is LGHNT, CDR2 FRNRAP. This CDR3 region has 17 residues. The CDR3: CASGFYPGQGGLETQYF. In DNA, the CDR3 is TGTGCTAGTGGTTTCTATCCGGGACAGGGGGGACTGGAGACCCAGTACTTC.

The genes are TRBV7-6 and TRBJ2-1; maybe TRBD1 (6 bases). There are 17 residues in the CDR3. V lost 1 base to trimming and J lost 0 bases, with 13 bases between them. Germline values: CDR1 SGHVS, CDR2 FNYEAQ. CDR3 sequence reads: CASSLEIGQSSYNEQFF. The CDR3 nucleotides are TGTGCCAGCAGCTTAGAAATAGGACAGAGCTCCTACAATGAGCAGTTCTTC.

The chain is built from TRBV7-9 and TRBJ2-7; D not resolved. V gave up 5 bases and J gave up 7 bases, with 15 bases separating them. This CDR3 has 13 residues. Germline-derived CDR1 and CDR2 are SEHNR and FQNEAQ (reference sequence). CDR3 protein: CASSPRILREQYF. The CDR3 coding sequence is TGTGCCAGCAGCCCCCGGATCCTACGGGAGCAGTACTTC.

The chain has TRBV10-3 and TRBJ2-3; 12 bases agree with TRBD2. This CDR3 comprises 18 residues. The junction had 6 bases not matched to a gene; V was cut back by 2 bases and J by 0 bases. Germline V gene lookup returns CDR1 ENHRY and CDR2 SYGVKD. The CDR3 DNA reads TGTGCCATCAGTGAGCTGTGGACTAGCGGGGATAGCACAGATACGCAGTATTTT. Protein sequence: CAISELWTSGDSTDTQYF.

This chain links TRBV14 with TRBJ2-7, with a tentative D call TRBD1 (5 bases). The germline V gene encodes CDR1 SGHDN and CDR2 FVKESK. This CDR3 has 16 residues. Trimming stripped 0 bases from V and 5 bases from J, with 17 bases between. This CDR3 is CASSQEDTPGIHEQYF. The CDR3 region has the DNA TGTGCCAGCAGCCAAGAGGACACTCCAGGGATCCACGAGCAGTACTTC.

This chain links TRBV13 with TRBJ2-7; D remains ambiguous. Germline CDR1 and CDR2: PRHDT and FYEKMQ (reference sequence). This CDR3 comprises 12 residues. V shed 5 bases and J shed 7 bases, with 12 bases lying between them. Written as DNA, the CDR3 is TGTGCCAGCAGCACCGAACTCGGGGAGCAGTACTTC. Translating it yields CASSTELGEQYF.

J is TRBJ1-2 and V is TRBV20-1; no clear D gene. The germline V gene has CDR1 DFQATT and CDR2 SNEGSKA (reference sequence). Deletions cut 7 bases from V and 2 bases from J, with 2 bases between. The CDR3 has 9 amino acids. CDR3 sequence (DNA): TGCAGTGGGAACTATGGCTACACCTTC. This gives the protein CSGNYGYTF.